These 6 T cell receptor beta chains were sequenced from one sample in a study of T cell repertoires in cytomegalovirus infection. One entry per CDR3 protein, called by TCRdb with MiXCR from the reads. The sample has 200,000 to 250,000 distinct CDR3 sequences; approximately 22% are singletons. Material: CD8+ T cells from PBMCs. The receptor set was obtained from a human donor in good health (CMV status not recorded). Some clones in this sample may be carry-over from other donors' samples.

This clonotype was seen repeatedly, ten times or more. The chain combines TRBV7-2 with TRBJ2-5, with 12 nucleotides matching TRBD2. Germline V lookup: CDR1 SGHTA, CDR2 FQGNSA. This CDR3 spans 18 amino acids. Germline trimming cut 5 bases from V and 5 bases from J; bases unmatched to any gene: 15. The CDR3 nucleotides read TGTGCCAGCAGCGCTCTAGCGGGAGGGCCCCCCGCGCGTGAGACCCAGTACTTC. Protein product: CASSALAGGPPARETQYF.

By its share, this clonotype is medium-sized. This chain uses TRBV28 with TRBJ2-7, with 9 bases fitting TRBD1. This CDR3 contains 17 residues. The junction had 11 bases not matched to a gene; V was cut back by 1 base and J by 4 bases. Germline V gene lookup returns CDR1 MDHEN and CDR2 SYDVKM. The CDR3 region has the DNA TGTGCCAGCAGTTTATTATACGTGGGGACAGGGAAATACGAGCAGTACTTC. It codes for CASSLLYVGTGKYEQYF. Full variable domain (remainder filled in from reference TRBV28 and TRBJ2-7): DVKVTQSSRYLVKRTGEKVFLECVQDMDHENMFWYRQDPGLGLRLIYFSYDVKMKEKGDIPEGYSVSREKKERFSLILESASTNQTSMYLCASSLLYVGTGKYEQYFGPGTRLTVT.

This clonotype was seen a handful of times. The chain has TRBV12-3 or TRBV12-4 and TRBJ2-2; maybe TRBD1 (6 bases). V was cut by 5 bases and J by 4 bases, with 14 bases left in between. This CDR3 comprises 15 residues. The CDR3 protein is CASSPQGFGTGELFF. The CDR3 region has the DNA TGTGCCAGCAGTCCCCAGGGGTTCGGCACCGGGGAGCTGTTTTTT.

This clonotype occurred a few times. V gene TRBV4-1 combines with J gene TRBJ1-6, with D unclear. V lost 1 base to trimming and J lost 7 bases, with 5 bases between them. In germline, CDR1 is MGHRA, CDR2 YSYEKL. The CDR3 sequence is 13 residues long. This CDR3 is CASSQVGNSPLHF. The CDR3 coding sequence is TGCGCCAGCAGCCAAGTCGGGAATTCACCCCTCCACTTT.

This clonotype has at least ten counts. The chain uses TRBV29-1 and TRBJ1-1; no clear D gene. V lost 4 bases to trimming and J lost 0 bases, with 3 bases between them. This CDR3 region has 11 residues. CDR1 SQVTM and CDR2 ANQGSEA come from the germline V gene. This chain's CDR3 is CSVAVNTEAFF. The CDR3 coding sequence is TGCAGCGTTGCTGTGAACACTGAAGCTTTCTTT. Using reference TRBV29-1 and TRBJ1-1 for the parts outside the CDR3, the full variable domain is SAVISQKPSRDICQRGTSLTIQCQVDSQVTMMFWYRQQPGQSLTLIATANQGSEATYESGFVIDKFPISRPNLTFSTLTVSNMSPEDSSIYLCSVAVNTEAFFGQGTRLTVV.

This clonotype was found a few times. The V call is TRBV7-9, the J call TRBJ1-4; no firm D call. The CDR3 sequence is 14 residues long. The germline V gene has CDR1 SEHNR and CDR2 FQNEAQ (reference sequence). V dropped 5 bases and J dropped 4 bases, with 11 bases sitting between them. CDR3 sequence: CASSPEVVNEKLFF. DNA for the CDR3: TGTGCCAGCAGCCCCGAGGTCGTTAATGAAAAACTGTTTTTT.